Sequencing of this T cell receptor beta chain was carried out in a study of T-cell memory formation after mild COVID-19. Each CDR3 protein gets one entry after TCRdb re-called the 5' RACE reads with MiXCR. The profile shows about 290,000 distinct CDR3 sequences, approximately 15% of them singletons. The source material was PBMCs or a T cell subset sorted from them (not recorded which). The clonotype originates from a man aged 18 to 29 who had mild COVID-19 (a few samples of this study predate the infection). Cell type and time point are not known.

DNA of the CDR3: TGTGCCACCAGTCGGGCAGGGTTGGAGACCCAGTACTTC. Translating gives CATSRAGLETQYF. This chain connects TRBV24-1 to TRBJ2-5; perhaps TRBD1 as D (5 bases). V lost 6 bases and J lost 5, with 12 bases in between. The CDR3 sequence is 13 residues long. Germline V gives CDR1 KGHDR, CDR2 SFDVKD.